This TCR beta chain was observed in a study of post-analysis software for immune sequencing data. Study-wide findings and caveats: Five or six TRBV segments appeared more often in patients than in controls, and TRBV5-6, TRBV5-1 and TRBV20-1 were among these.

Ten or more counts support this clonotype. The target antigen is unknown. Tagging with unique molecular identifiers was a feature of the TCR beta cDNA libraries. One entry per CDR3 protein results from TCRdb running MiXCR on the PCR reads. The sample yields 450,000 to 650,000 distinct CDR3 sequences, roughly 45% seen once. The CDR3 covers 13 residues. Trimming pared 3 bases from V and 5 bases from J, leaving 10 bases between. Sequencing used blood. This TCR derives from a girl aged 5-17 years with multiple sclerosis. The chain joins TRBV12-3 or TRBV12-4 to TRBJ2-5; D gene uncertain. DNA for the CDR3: TGTGCCAGCAGTTTCCCGGGTGCGGAGACCCAGTACTTC. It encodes CASSFPGAETQYF.